This T cell receptor (beta chain) comes out of a study of T cells in Graves' hyperthyroidism and ophthalmopathy. Germline V gene data show CDR1 as SNHLY and CDR2 as FYNNEI. With 10 bases clipped from V and 4 bases from J, the junction kept 5 bases outside the gene matches. The CDR3 is 12 residues long. The source material, RNA transcripts, was used to amplify TCR beta CDR3 regions. First-round RT-PCR targeting the TCR CDR3 was performed with the HTBI primer set. MiXCR was run by TCRdb on the multiplex PCR reads, yielding one entry per CDR3 protein. The data show about 520,000 distinct CDR3 sequences, around 21% seen once. Diagnosis relied on clinical symptoms, serum thyroxine and TRAb, thyroid ultrasound and orbital computed tomography. This clonotype was seen at least ten times.

Sample: blood. The V and J genes are TRBV2 and TRBJ1-2, with TRBD1 identical over 8 bases. The origin of this receptor is a man between 18 and 29 years old with Graves' hyperthyroidism. As DNA, the CDR3 is TGTGCCATTACGACAGGGGTCTATGGCTACACCTTC. Residues: CAITTGVYGYTF.